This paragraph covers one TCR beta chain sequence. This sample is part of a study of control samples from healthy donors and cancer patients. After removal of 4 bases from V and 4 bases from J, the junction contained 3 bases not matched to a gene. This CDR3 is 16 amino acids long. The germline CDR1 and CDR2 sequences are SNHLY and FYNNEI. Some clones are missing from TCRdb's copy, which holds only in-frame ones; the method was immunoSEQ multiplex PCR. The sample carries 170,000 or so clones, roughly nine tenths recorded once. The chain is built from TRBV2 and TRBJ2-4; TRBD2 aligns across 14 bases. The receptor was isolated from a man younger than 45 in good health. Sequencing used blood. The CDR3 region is CASSGTSGGLKNIQYF. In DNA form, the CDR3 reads TGTGCCAGCAGTGGGACTAGCGGGGGGCTGAAAAACATTCAGTACTTC.